The TCR beta chain under discussion was sequenced for a study of T cells after yellow fever vaccination. Study observations and caveats: Subsequent to the booster, the majority of primary-vaccination clones reappeared (around 97% CD4, more than 70% CD8).

A note on this clonotype: Its target is not known.

The V segment lost 11 bases and the J segment 1 base; nucleotides outside the gene matches: 7. Per germline, CDR1 SGHTA and CDR2 FQGNSA. The CDR3 has 13 residues. One entry per CDR3 protein, called by TCRdb with MiXCR from the 5' RACE reads. The sample lists 300,000 to 400,000 distinct CDR3 sequences, approximately 6% occurring once. The sample was PBMCs, taken 5 days after the yellow fever booster vaccination. The chain carries TRBV7-2 and TRBJ1-2; TRBD1 matches at 7 bases. The sequence was collected from a man aged 25-45 years who received the YFV17D yellow fever vaccine. CDR3 coding DNA: TGTGCCGGCGGACAGGACCTTAACTATGGCTACACCTTC. Protein product: CAGGQDLNYGYTF.